This T cell receptor beta chain was profiled in a study of T cell changes during pregnancy in multiple sclerosis. The CDR3 is 13 amino acids. The table came from immunoSEQ multiplex PCR; TCRdb's copy has only in-frame clones and leaves some out. This repertoire shows some 28,000 clones, approximately 94% found once; its top ten account for around 0.39%. This TCR was recovered from a female donor with multiple sclerosis, enrolled in a pregnancy study. The source material was CD4+ T cells from peripheral blood mononuclear cells, sampled after pregnancy. The chain employs TRBV21-1 and TRBJ2-7; the listed D gene, TRBD1, was not tested against the DNA. TRBV21-1 is labeled a pseudogene. The CDR3 coding sequence is TGTGCCAGCAGCAAAGGGCAAATATACGAGCAGTACTTC. Residues: CASSKGQIYEQYF.